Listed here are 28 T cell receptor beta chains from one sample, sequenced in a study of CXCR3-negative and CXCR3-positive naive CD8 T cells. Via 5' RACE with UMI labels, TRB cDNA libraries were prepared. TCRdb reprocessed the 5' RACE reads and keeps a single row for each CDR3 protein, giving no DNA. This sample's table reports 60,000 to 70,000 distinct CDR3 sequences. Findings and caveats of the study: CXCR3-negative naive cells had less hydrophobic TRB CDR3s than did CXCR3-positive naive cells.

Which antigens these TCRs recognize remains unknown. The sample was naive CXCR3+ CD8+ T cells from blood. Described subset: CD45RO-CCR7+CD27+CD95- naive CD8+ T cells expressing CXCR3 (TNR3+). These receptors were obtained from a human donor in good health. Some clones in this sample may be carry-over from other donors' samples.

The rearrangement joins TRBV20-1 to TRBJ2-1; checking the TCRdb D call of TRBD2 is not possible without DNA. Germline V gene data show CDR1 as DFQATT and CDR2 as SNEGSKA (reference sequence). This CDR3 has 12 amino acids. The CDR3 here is CSARQRDNEQFF.

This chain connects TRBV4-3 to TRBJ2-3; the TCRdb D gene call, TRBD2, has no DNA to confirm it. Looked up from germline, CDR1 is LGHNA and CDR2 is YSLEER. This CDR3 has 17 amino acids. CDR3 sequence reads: CASSQESSGALTDTQYF.

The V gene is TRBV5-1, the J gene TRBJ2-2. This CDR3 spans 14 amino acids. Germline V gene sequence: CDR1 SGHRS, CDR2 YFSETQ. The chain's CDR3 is CASSLGRNTGELFF.

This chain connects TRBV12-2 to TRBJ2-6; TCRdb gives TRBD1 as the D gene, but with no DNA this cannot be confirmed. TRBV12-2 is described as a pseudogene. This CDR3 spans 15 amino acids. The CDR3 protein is CAATGHLSGANVLTF.

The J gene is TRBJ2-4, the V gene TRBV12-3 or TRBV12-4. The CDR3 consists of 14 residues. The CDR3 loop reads CASSLSGLSDIQYF.

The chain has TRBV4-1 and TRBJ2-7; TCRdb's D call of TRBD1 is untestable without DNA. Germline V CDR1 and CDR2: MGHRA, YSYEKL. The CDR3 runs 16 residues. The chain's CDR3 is CASSQDPGMSSYEQYF.

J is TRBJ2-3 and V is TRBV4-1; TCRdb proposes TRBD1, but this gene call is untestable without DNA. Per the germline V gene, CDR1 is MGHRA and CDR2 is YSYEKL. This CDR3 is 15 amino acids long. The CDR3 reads CASSQGPSSTDTQYF.

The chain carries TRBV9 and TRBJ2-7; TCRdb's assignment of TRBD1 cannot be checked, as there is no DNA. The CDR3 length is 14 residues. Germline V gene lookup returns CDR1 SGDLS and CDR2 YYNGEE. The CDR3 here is CASSVGTGVYEQYF.

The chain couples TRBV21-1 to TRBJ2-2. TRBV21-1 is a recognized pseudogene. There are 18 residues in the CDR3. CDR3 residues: CASSLMRIGRATTGELFF.

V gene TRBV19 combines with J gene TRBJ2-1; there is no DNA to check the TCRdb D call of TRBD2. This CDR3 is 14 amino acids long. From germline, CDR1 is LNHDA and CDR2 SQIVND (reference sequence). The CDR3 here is CASAASGGHNEQFF. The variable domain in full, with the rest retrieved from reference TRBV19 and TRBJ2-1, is DGGITQSPKYLFRKEGQNVTLSCEQNLNHDAMYWYRQDPGQGLRLIYYSQIVNDFQKGDIAEGYSVSREKKESFPLTVTSAQKNPTAFYLCASAASGGHNEQFFGPGTRLTVL.

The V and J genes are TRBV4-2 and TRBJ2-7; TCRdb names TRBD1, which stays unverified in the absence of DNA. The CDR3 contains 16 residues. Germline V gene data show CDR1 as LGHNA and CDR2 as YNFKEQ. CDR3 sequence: CASSQINRDRVYEQYF.

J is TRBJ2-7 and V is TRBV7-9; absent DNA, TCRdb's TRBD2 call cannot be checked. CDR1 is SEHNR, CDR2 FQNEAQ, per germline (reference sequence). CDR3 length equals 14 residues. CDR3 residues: CASSREGGGVEQYF.

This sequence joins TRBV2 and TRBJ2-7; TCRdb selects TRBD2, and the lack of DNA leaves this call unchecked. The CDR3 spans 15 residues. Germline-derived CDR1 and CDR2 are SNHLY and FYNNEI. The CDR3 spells CASSTSGDTHYEQYF.

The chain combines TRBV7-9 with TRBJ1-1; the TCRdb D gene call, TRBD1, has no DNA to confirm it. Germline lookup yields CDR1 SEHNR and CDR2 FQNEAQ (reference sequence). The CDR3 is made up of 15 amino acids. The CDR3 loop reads CASSIGTGVNTEAFF. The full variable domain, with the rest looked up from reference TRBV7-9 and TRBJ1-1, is DTGVSQNPRHKITKRGQNVTFRCDPISEHNRLYWYRQTLGQGPEFLTYFQNEAQLEKSRLLSDRFSAERPKGSFSTLEIQRTEQGDSAMYLCASSIGTGVNTEAFFGQGTRLTVV.

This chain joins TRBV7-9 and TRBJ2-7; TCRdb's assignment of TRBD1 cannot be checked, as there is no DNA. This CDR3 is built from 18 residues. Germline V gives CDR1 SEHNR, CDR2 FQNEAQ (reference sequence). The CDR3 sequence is CASSSSGGTGGANYEQYF.

The CDR3 loop reads CASSDRVWEQYF. V is TRBV27 and J is TRBJ2-7; the D call of TRBD1 rests on TCRdb alone, since no DNA is present to check it. This CDR3 comprises 12 residues. The germline V gene has CDR1 MNHEY and CDR2 SMNVEV (reference sequence).

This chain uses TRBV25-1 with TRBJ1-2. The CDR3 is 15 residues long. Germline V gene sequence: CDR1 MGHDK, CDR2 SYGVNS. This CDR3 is CASSESTRVSYGYTF.

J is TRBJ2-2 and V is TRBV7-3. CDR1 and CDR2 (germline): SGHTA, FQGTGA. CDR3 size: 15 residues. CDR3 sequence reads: CASRAGFANTGELFF.

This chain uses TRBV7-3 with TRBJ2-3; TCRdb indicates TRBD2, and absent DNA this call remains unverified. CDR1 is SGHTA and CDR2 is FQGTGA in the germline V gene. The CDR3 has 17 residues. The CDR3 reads CASATGLGPPGTDTQYF.

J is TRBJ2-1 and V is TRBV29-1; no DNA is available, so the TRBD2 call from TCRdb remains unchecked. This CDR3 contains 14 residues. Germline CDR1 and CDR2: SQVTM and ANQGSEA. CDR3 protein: CSVETASGTYEQFF.

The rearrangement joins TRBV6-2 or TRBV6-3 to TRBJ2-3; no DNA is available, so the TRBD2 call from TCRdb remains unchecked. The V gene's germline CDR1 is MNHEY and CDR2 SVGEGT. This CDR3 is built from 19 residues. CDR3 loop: CASSYLRPGTVDSTDTQYF.

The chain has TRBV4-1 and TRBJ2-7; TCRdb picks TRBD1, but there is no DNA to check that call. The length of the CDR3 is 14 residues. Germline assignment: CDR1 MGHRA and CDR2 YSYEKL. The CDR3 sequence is CASSNRDARYEQYF.

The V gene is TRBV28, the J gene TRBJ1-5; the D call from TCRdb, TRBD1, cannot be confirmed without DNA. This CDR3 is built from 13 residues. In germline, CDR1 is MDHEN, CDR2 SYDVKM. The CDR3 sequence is CASSRSGVWTQHF. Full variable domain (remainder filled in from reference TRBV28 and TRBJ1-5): DVKVTQSSRYLVKRTGEKVFLECVQDMDHENMFWYRQDPGLGLRLIYFSYDVKMKEKGDIPEGYSVSREKKERFSLILESASTNQTSMYLCASSRSGVWTQHFGDGTRLSIL.

CDR3 amino acids: CASSLDIHGTDTQYF. V is TRBV7-7 and J is TRBJ2-3. The CDR3 consists of 15 residues. In germline, CDR1 is SSHAT, CDR2 FNYEAQ (reference sequence). The full variable domain, its missing parts supplied by reference TRBV7-7 and TRBJ2-3, is GAGVSQSPRYKVTKRGQDVTLRCDPISSHATLYWYQQALGQGPEFLTYFNYEAQPDKSGLPSDRFSAERPEGSISTLTIQRTEQRDSAMYRCASSLDIHGTDTQYFGPGTRLTVL.

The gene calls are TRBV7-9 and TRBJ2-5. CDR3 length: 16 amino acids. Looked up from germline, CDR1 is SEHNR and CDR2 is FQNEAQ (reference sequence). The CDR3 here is CASSLVWQENGETQYF.

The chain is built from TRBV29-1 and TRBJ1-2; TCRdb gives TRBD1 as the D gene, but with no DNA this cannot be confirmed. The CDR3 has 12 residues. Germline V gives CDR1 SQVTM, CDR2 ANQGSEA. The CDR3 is CSDLGTEYGYTF.

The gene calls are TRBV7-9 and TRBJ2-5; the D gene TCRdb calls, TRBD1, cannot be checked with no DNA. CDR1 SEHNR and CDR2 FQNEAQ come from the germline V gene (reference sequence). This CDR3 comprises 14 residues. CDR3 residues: CASRQLTGEETQYF. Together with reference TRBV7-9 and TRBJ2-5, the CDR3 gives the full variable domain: DTGVSQNPRHKITKRGQNVTFRCDPISEHNRLYWYRQTLGQGPEFLTYFQNEAQLEKSRLLSDRFSAERPKGSFSTLEIQRTEQGDSAMYLCASRQLTGEETQYFGPGTRLLVL.

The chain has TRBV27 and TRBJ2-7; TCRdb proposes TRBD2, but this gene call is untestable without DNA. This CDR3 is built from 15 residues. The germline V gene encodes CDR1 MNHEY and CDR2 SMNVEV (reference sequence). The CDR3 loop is CASSFSGHSSYEQYF.